This is a list of T cell receptor beta chains from one sample in a study of OX40 agonist ivuxolimab in advanced cancers. Profiling relied on immunoSEQ multiplex PCR, and the TCRdb table lists in-frame clones only, not all of them. The sample lists roughly 68,000 clones; roughly 88% were seen once. The material was CD4+ or CD8+ T cells sorted from blood, obtained in a trial of the OX40 agonist ivuxolimab. These receptors all come from an adult with an advanced solid tumor such as melanoma, head and neck, liver or kidney cancer. CDR3s include the opening cysteine and the closing phenylalanine or tryptophan. Fields, in order: CDR3 length, V gene, D gene, J gene, clone size, CDR3 DNA, CDR3 protein. D genes are given only for firm matches. Clone size is given for some rows only: seen once, a few or many times, or a class if the clone is expanded.

14	TRBV2	TRBD2	TRBJ2-5	NA	TGTGCCAGCCGTCTAGCGGGGGGGCCTGGGGCCCAGTACTTC	CASRLAGGPGAQYF
13	TRBV18	NA	TRBJ1-1	NA	TGTGCCAGCTCAATAGATCCGAACACTGAAGCTTTCTTT	CASSIDPNTEAFF
11	TRBV20-1	NA	TRBJ1-4	NA	TGCAGTGCTTGGGACCTCGAAAAACTGTTTTTT	CSAWDLEKLFF
13	TRBV5-1	NA	TRBJ2-3	NA	TGCGCCAGCAGCTTGGGAGGACCAGATACGCAGTATTTT	CASSLGGPDTQYF
15	TRBV5-5	TRBD1	TRBJ1-4	NA	TGTGCCAGCCTGTTGACCGGGACAGGGGATGAAAAACTGTTTTTT	CASLLTGTGDEKLFF
13	TRBV29-1	TRBD1	TRBJ2-1	NA	TGCAGCGGAAACAGGGGTTCATACAATGAGCAGTTCTTC	CSGNRGSYNEQFF
15	TRBV5-1	NA	TRBJ2-7	NA	TGCGCCAGCAGCTTGGCCGGGCAGGGGTTCTACGAGCAGTACTTC	CASSLAGQGFYEQYF
15	TRBV27	NA	TRBJ1-2	NA	TGTGCCAGCAGTTTAAAGTTTCTGGGTCGAATGGGCTACACCTTC	CASSLKFLGRMGYTF
14	TRBV4-1	TRBD1	TRBJ2-7	NA	TGCGCCAGCAGCCAAGGACAGGGTACCTACGAGCAGTACTTC	CASSQGQGTYEQYF
15	TRBV6-1	NA	TRBJ1-2	NA	TGTGCCAGCACCTCGACGGCGCTGTCTAACTATGGCTACACCTTC	CASTSTALSNYGYTF
14	TRBV19	NA	TRBJ1-2	NA	TGTGCCAGTAGTATCCTCGGGGCGGACTATGGCTACACCTTC	CASSILGADYGYTF
15	TRBV7-2	NA	TRBJ1-3	NA	TGTGCCAGCAGTCGAAGTACAGCCTCTGGAAACACCATATATTTT	CASSRSTASGNTIYF
17	TRBV9	TRBD2	TRBJ2-3	NA	TGTGCCAGCAGCGTAGCTACTGGGCCTAGCGGGGGGGGAACGCAGTATTTT	CASSVATGPSGGGTQYF
14	TRBV7-2	NA	TRBJ1-1	NA	TGTGCCAGCAGCTTAGGGACAGCTAACACTGAAGCTTTCTTT	CASSLGTANTEAFF
14	TRBV19	NA	TRBJ2-7	NA	TGTGCCAGTACCGCTGACATCGGAACCTACGAGCAGTACTTC	CASTADIGTYEQYF
15	TRBV5-1	TRBD2	TRBJ2-2	once	TGCGCCAGCAGCCCACCGGGGGGACCCACCGGGGAGCTGTTTTTT	CASSPPGGPTGELFF
14	TRBV7-2	TRBD1	TRBJ1-5	NA	TGTGCCAGCAGCCCGACAGGGAATAATCAGCCCCAGCATTTT	CASSPTGNNQPQHF
15	TRBV19	NA	TRBJ2-3	NA	TGTGCCAGTAGTATGCCAGGGTTGGGTTTTGATACGCAGTATTTT	CASSMPGLGFDTQYF
11	TRBV20-1	NA	TRBJ1-1	NA	TGCAGTGCTAGTGCCCCCACTGAAGCTTTCTTT	CSASAPTEAFF
15	TRBV28	NA	TRBJ1-1	NA	TGTGCCAGCAGTTTACGGTCCAGCCTGAACACTGAAGCTTTCTTT	CASSLRSSLNTEAFF
10	TRBV6-1	NA	TRBJ1-1	NA	TGTGCCAGCAGGGAGAGAGAAGCTTTCTTT	CASREREAFF
14	TRBV5-8	NA	TRBJ1-6	NA	TGTGCCAGCAGCTTGGCTTGGGGGGGTTTACCCCTCCACTTT	CASSLAWGGLPLHF
12	TRBV19	TRBD1	TRBJ2-5	NA	TGTGCCAGCGGGGACAGGGCGACGGCCCAGTACTTC	CASGDRATAQYF
12	TRBV29-1	NA	TRBJ2-5	few	TGCAGCGTTGATATAGGGCAAGAGACCCAGTACTTC	CSVDIGQETQYF
15	TRBV9	NA	TRBJ1-4	NA	TGTGCCAGCAGCCCCACCGAGATCAGAAATGAAAAACTGTTTTTT	CASSPTEIRNEKLFF
14	TRBV6-1	NA	TRBJ1-1	NA	TGTGCCAGCAGTGAAAATATGGGGGCCCTGTTGGCTTTCTTT	CASSENMGALLAFF
14	TRBV5-6	NA	TRBJ2-1	NA	TGTGCCAGCAGCTACGGAGGCAGCTACAATGAGCAGTTCTTC	CASSYGGSYNEQFF
15	TRBV5-4	NA	TRBJ1-3	NA	TGTGCCAGCAGCGATATAGCCCTCTCTGGAAACACCATATATTTT	CASSDIALSGNTIYF
16	TRBV19	TRBD1	TRBJ2-7	once	TGTGCCAGTAGTCAGGGACAGGGGTCCCTAACCTACGAGCAGTACTTC	CASSQGQGSLTYEQYF
13	TRBV2	NA	TRBJ1-5	NA	TGTGCCAGCAGTCCTGCGAGGTTTCAGCCCCAGCATTTT	CASSPARFQPQHF
16	TRBV5-6	NA	TRBJ2-5	NA	TGTGCCAGCAGCTTGGCCGTTCGAATGACCCAAGAGACCCAGTACTTC	CASSLAVRMTQETQYF
13	TRBV19	TRBD1	TRBJ1-5	NA	TGTGCCAGTCAGGACAGGGCCAATCAGCCCCAGCATTTT	CASQDRANQPQHF
16	TRBV10-3	TRBD1	TRBJ2-6	few	TGTGCCATTGACAGGGGCGAAAGCTCTGGGGCCAACGTCCTGACTTTC	CAIDRGESSGANVLTF
15	TRBV4-1	TRBD1	TRBJ1-2	NA	TGCGCCAGCAGCCCCTCGGACAGGGTGCTATATGGCTACACCTTC	CASSPSDRVLYGYTF
13	TRBV2	TRBD1	TRBJ1-2	NA	TGTGCCAGCGAACAGGGGAGGACCTATGGCTACACCTTC	CASEQGRTYGYTF
16	TRBV14	NA	TRBJ2-2	few	TGTGCCAGCAGCCAAGTAGGAGGCCTAAACACCGGGGAGCTGTTTTTT	CASSQVGGLNTGELFF
16	TRBV7-3	NA	TRBJ2-6	NA	TGTGCCAGCAGCTTAATGGGCTCTTCTGGGGCCAACGTCCTGACTTTC	CASSLMGSSGANVLTF
15	TRBV4-3	NA	TRBJ2-7	NA	TGCGCCAGCAGCCACCGCGGCCCCGGGGACTACGAGCAGTACTTC	CASSHRGPGDYEQYF
11	TRBV25-1	NA	TRBJ1-2	NA	TGTGCCAGCGGCAGTCCGTATGGCTACACCTTC	CASGSPYGYTF
13	TRBV30	NA	TRBJ1-6	once	TGTGCCTGGAGTGGTTATACGGGTGCACCCCTCCACTTT	CAWSGYTGAPLHF
13	TRBV5-1	NA	TRBJ1-2	NA	TGCGCCAGCAGCTTGGACAGTATATACGGCTACACCTTC	CASSLDSIYGYTF
13	TRBV4-3	NA	TRBJ2-3	NA	TGCGCCAGCAGCCAGAGGGTGGCAGATACGCAGTATTTT	CASSQRVADTQYF
11	TRBV11-3	TRBD1	TRBJ1-1	NA	TGTGCCAGCAGCTACAGGGGGGAAGCTTTCTTT	CASSYRGEAFF
13	TRBV7-2	NA	TRBJ2-7	NA	TGTGCCAGCAGCCTAGAGGCCCTCTCCGAGCAGTACTTC	CASSLEALSEQYF
16	TRBV28	TRBD1	TRBJ1-3	NA	TGTGCCAGCAGTATCCAACAGGGGGCGAGTGGAAACACCATATATTTT	CASSIQQGASGNTIYF
16	TRBV5-1	TRBD1	TRBJ1-4	NA	TGCGCCAGCACCGTTCAAAACAGGGGAAAAAATGAAAAACTGTTTTTT	CASTVQNRGKNEKLFF
16	TRBV11-3	TRBD1	TRBJ2-3	NA	TGTGCCAGCAGCTTAGGCCGGGACAGCAGCACAGATACGCAGTATTTT	CASSLGRDSSTDTQYF
15	TRBV5-1	NA	TRBJ1-3	NA	TGCGCCAGCAGCGGGCAGGGTTCCTCTGGAAACACCATATATTTT	CASSGQGSSGNTIYF
12	TRBV28	NA	TRBJ2-7	NA	TGTGCCAGCAGTCTTCAAGGTTACGAGCAGTACTTC	CASSLQGYEQYF
12	TRBV7-2	NA	TRBJ2-2	once	TGTGCCAGCAGCTTACGGCCCGGGGAGCTGTTTTTT	CASSLRPGELFF
13	TRBV7-2	TRBD1	TRBJ1-1	few	TGTGCCAGCAGCCTACAGGGGGCTAGTGAAGCTTTCTTT	CASSLQGASEAFF
16	TRBV27	NA	TRBJ2-2	NA	TGTGCCAGCAGTCCCTCCCGGAGAACGAACACCGGGGAGCTGTTTTTT	CASSPSRRTNTGELFF
15	TRBV5-1	NA	TRBJ1-2	NA	TGCGCCAGCAGCTTGGGTGTGGGGTTAAACTATGGCTACACCTTC	CASSLGVGLNYGYTF
15	TRBV5-1	NA	TRBJ1-2	NA	TGCGCCAGCAGCTTGGCGGTGGGTGTTGACTATGGCTACACCTTC	CASSLAVGVDYGYTF
15	TRBV2	NA	TRBJ1-4	NA	TGTGCCAGCATCCTCTCAGGCCGGGGAAATGAAAAACTGTTTTTT	CASILSGRGNEKLFF
18	TRBV5-1	TRBD1	TRBJ1-2	many	TGCGCCAGCAGAAGTTTTATCCCGGGACAGGGAGCTAACTATGGCTACACCTTC	CASRSFIPGQGANYGYTF
15	TRBV15	NA	TRBJ1-2	once	TGTGCCACCAGCAGAGATCTCGGGACCCCAGGAGGCTACACCTTC	CATSRDLGTPGGYTF
14	TRBV19	NA	TRBJ1-2	NA	TGTGCCAGTAGTCTCTCCGAGACACTCTATGGCTACACCTTC	CASSLSETLYGYTF
14	TRBV29-1	NA	TRBJ2-1	NA	TGCAGCGTTGAAGGCGGGCGCTCCTACAATGAGCAGTTCTTC	CSVEGGRSYNEQFF